The T cell receptor (beta chain) described here comes from a study of post-analysis software for immune sequencing data. The study, taken as a whole, reports: Controls significantly exceeded multiple sclerosis patients in normalized Chao1 diversity. Roughly five TRBV segments were more frequent in patients than controls; TRBV5-6, TRBV5-1 and TRBV20-1 belonged to this group.

Comments on this clonotype: Its antigen is not identified.

Tagging with unique molecular identifiers was a feature of the TCR beta cDNA libraries. Each CDR3 protein is one row after TCRdb ran MiXCR on the PCR reads. The table shows 250,000 to 300,000 distinct CDR3 sequences, with roughly a third occurring only once. CDR3 length: 15 amino acids. Looked up from germline, CDR1 is KGHDR and CDR2 is SFDVKD. V was pared by 2 bases and J by 3 bases, with 2 bases of the junction left unmatched. The chain is built from TRBV24-1 and TRBJ2-3; TRBD2 matches at 9 bases. The sequence was collected from a girl aged 5 to 17 with multiple sclerosis. The source material was blood. The CDR3 protein is CATSDSAGGTDTQYF. CDR3 DNA: TGTGCCACCAGTGATTCGGCGGGAGGGACAGATACGCAGTATTTT.